The next 24 T cell receptor beta chains were all read from a single sample in a study of T cells in localized non-small cell lung cancer. Assay used: immunoSEQ multiplex PCR; TCRdb lists only in-frame clones, some missing. The data show 2,000 to 3,000 clones, roughly 24% seen once. This material consisted of lung tumor tissue, taken before any cancer treatment. The receptors were sampled from a male donor aged 60 or over with stage II squamous cell lung carcinoma.

This chain links TRBV18 with TRBJ2-7, with D possibly being TRBD2 (5 bases). Germline V gives CDR1 KGHSH, CDR2 LQKENI. Trimming took 2 bases from V and 3 from J, leaving 11 bases between them. CDR3 length equals 14 residues. The CDR3: CASSPSFRDYEQYF. The CDR3 DNA is TGTGCCAGCTCACCATCCTTCCGGGACTACGAGCAGTACTTC.

CDR3 loop: CASSPSGTDTEAFF. The CDR3 DNA reads TGTGCCAGCAGCCCTTCCGGGACAGACACTGAAGCTTTCTTT. This rearrangement joins TRBV9 to TRBJ1-1; TRBD1 agrees at 7 bases. Germline CDR1 SGDLS, CDR2 YYNGEE. CDR3 length: 14 residues. V shed 4 bases and J 3 bases; nucleotides not matched to a gene: 6.

The table lists this clone with a few counts. This chain uses TRBV11-3 with TRBJ2-7; 8 nucleotides line up with TRBD2. The CDR3 loop spans 18 amino acids. CDR1 and CDR2 from the germline V gene are SGHNT and YENEEA. V dropped 5 bases and J dropped 1; count of bases not matched to a gene: 16. DNA for the CDR3: TGTGCCAGCAGCCTTAGGGGCGGGGGGCCCCGCAGTTCCTACGAGCAGTACTTC. Protein: CASSLRGGGPRSSYEQYF.

V is TRBV29-1 and J is TRBJ2-3; 8 nucleotides match TRBD1. The V gene end was trimmed by 4 bases and the J gene end by 6 bases; junction bases not matched to a gene: 9. CDR1 and CDR2 from the germline V gene are SQVTM and ANQGSEA. The CDR3 consists of 14 residues. CDR3 in DNA: TGCAGCGTTGCGTCGACAGGGGTCACGGATACGCAGTATTTT. Protein sequence: CSVASTGVTDTQYF.

This clone ranks as medium-sized. The chain recombines TRBV9 with TRBJ2-7; 7 bases match TRBD1. Losses at the gene ends were 6 bases for V and 2 bases for J; bases not matched to a gene: 8. The V gene's germline CDR1 is SGDLS and CDR2 YYNGEE. This CDR3 spans 14 amino acids. The CDR3 nucleotides are TGTGCCAGCAACAGGGGCCAATCGACCTACGAGCAGTACTTC. It encodes CASNRGQSTYEQYF.

V and J are TRBV7-2 and TRBJ1-1; 10 bases are a match to TRBD1. The CDR3 contains 13 residues. V lost 5 bases to trimming and J lost 10 bases; unmatched junction nucleotides: 7. In germline, CDR1 is SGHTA, CDR2 FQGNSA. The DNA for the CDR3 is TGTGCCAGCAGCCAAGACGGGACAGGGGTAGCTTTCTTT. It yields the protein CASSQDGTGVAFF. The full variable domain, with the rest looked up from reference TRBV7-2 and TRBJ1-1, is GAGVSQSPSNKVTEKGKDVELRCDPISGHTALYWYRQSLGQGLEFLIYFQGNSAPDKSGLPSDRFSAERTGGSVSTLTIQRTQQEDSAVYLCASSQDGTGVAFFGQGTRLTVV.

This clone was seen more than once but under ten times. The V call is TRBV6-8, the J call TRBJ1-1, with a tentative D call TRBD1 (6 bases). The CDR3 is 14 residues long. Trimming removed 2 bases at V and 0 bases at J, with 7 bases between. CDR1 is MNHGY, CDR2 SAAAGT, per germline. CDR3 DNA sequence: TGTGCCAGCAGTTACCGGGACATGAACACTGAAGCTTTCTTT. Encoded protein: CASSYRDMNTEAFF.

V is TRBV19 and J is TRBJ1-4, with TRBD1 matching over 8 bases. The germline gives CDR1 LNHDA, CDR2 SQIVND (reference sequence). The CDR3 is 17 residues long. J gave up 0 bases and V 7 bases, and 10 bases lay outside the gene matches. CDR3 in amino acids: CASKRKGQDPTNEKLFF. The CDR3, as DNA: TGTGCCAGTAAAAGGAAGGGACAGGACCCAACTAATGAAAAACTGTTTTTT.

This clone turned up a few times. The J gene is TRBJ1-1, the V gene TRBV29-1; 9 bases line up with TRBD1. V shed 7 bases, J shed 1 base, and the junction held 1 base outside the gene matches. Germline V gives CDR1 SQVTM, CDR2 ANQGSEA. This CDR3 comprises 12 residues. The CDR3: CSGGQGNTEAFF. The DNA for the CDR3 is TGCAGCGGGGGACAGGGGAACACTGAAGCTTTCTTT.

This clone was observed a handful of times. The V call is TRBV9, the J call TRBJ1-1, with D unclear. The V gene lost 7 bases and the J gene lost 5 bases, with 36 bases spanning the gap. Germline V CDR1 and CDR2: SGDLS, YYNGEE. This CDR3 region has 20 residues. The CDR3 nucleotides read TGTGCCAGCTACGGGATCCCGGCCTCCCCAAGAATCGCAGCTGGAACTGAAGCTTTCTTT. It specifies CASYGIPASPRIAAGTEAFF.

This chain links TRBV11-3 with TRBJ2-7; 10 bases align to TRBD2. This CDR3 contains 14 residues. Germline CDR1 is SGHNT and CDR2 is YENEEA. The J segment lost 5 bases and the V segment lost 6 bases, leaving 7 bases of the junction unmatched. This CDR3 reads CASRPSGSLNEQYF. As DNA, the CDR3 is TGTGCCAGCAGACCTAGCGGGAGCCTTAACGAGCAGTACTTC.

This clone was counted only a few times. The rearrangement joins TRBV4-1 to TRBJ1-5, with 7 nucleotides matching TRBD1. Germline-derived CDR1 and CDR2 are MGHRA and YSYEKL. The J segment lost 6 bases and the V segment lost 0 bases, leaving 5 bases of the junction unmatched. The CDR3 is 15 residues long. CDR3 sequence reads: CASSQDLDRFQPQHF. The CDR3 DNA reads as TGCGCCAGCAGCCAAGATTTGGACAGGTTTCAGCCCCAGCATTTT.

This clone is labeled as large. J is TRBJ1-4 and V is TRBV10-2, with D maybe TRBD1 (5 bases). This CDR3 contains 14 residues. Germline loops: CDR1 WSHSY, CDR2 SAAADI. With 2 bases removed from V and 5 bases from J, the gap between germline ends came to 9 bases. The CDR3 coding sequence is TGCGCCAGCAGTGAGCCAGGGAGGAATGAAAAACTGTTTTTT. Encoded protein: CASSEPGRNEKLFF.

The CDR3 reads CASSVAGVSEQFF. In DNA, the CDR3 is TGTGCCAGCAGCGTAGCAGGGGTGAGTGAGCAGTTCTTC. The V gene is TRBV9, the J gene TRBJ2-1; D might be TRBD1 (6 bases). Trimming stripped 0 bases from V and 9 bases from J, with 10 bases between. Germline V gene sequence: CDR1 SGDLS, CDR2 YYNGEE. The length of the CDR3 is 13 residues.

A few counts support this clone. The V call is TRBV5-1, the J call TRBJ2-7; TRBD2 is a possible D gene (5 bases). Germline V gives CDR1 SGHRS, CDR2 YFSETQ. Trimming took off 4 bases at V and 1 base at J, with 12 bases between the two ends. The CDR3 length is 14 residues. The CDR3 region has the DNA TGCGCCAGCAGCACGGCGGGCAGTTCCTACGAGCAGTACTTC. It translates to CASSTAGSSYEQYF.

This clone was detected only once. Other nucleotide sequences from this sample produce the same CDR3. The rearrangement uses TRBV5-1 and TRBJ2-2, with D tentatively TRBD2 (5 bases). Germline-derived CDR1 and CDR2 are SGHRS and YFSETQ. Trimming took off 0 bases at V and 4 bases at J, with 13 bases between the two ends. This CDR3 has 16 residues. The CDR3 nucleotides read TGCGCCAGCAGCTTGGAGTGGCTAGCAGGCACCGGGGAGCTGTTTTTT. Protein sequence: CASSLEWLAGTGELFF.

J is TRBJ2-2 and V is TRBV18; TRBD2 is a possible D gene (6 bases). The CDR3 totals 13 residues. CDR1 and CDR2 from the germline V gene are KGHSH and LQKENI. Trimming removed 3 bases from V and 4 bases from J, with 6 bases in between. The CDR3 sequence: CASSPGGTGELFF. CDR3 nucleotides: TGTGCCAGCTCACCGGGGGGCACCGGGGAGCTGTTTTTT.

The chain has TRBV28 and TRBJ2-5; D is uncertain. The V gene lost 1 base and the J gene lost 5 bases, with 11 bases spanning the gap. Germline V gene data show CDR1 as MDHEN and CDR2 as SYDVKM. The CDR3 contains 14 residues. CDR3 amino acids: CASSLSPSLETQYF. CDR3 in DNA: TGTGCCAGCAGTTTATCCCCGTCCTTGGAGACCCAGTACTTC.

This clone was observed a handful of times. The CDR3 loop reads CASSERQFEAFF. The CDR3 DNA is TGTGCCAGCAGTGAGAGACAGTTCGAAGCTTTCTTT. The rearrangement joins TRBV6-8 to TRBJ1-1; possible D gene TRBD1, 5 bases. Germline V gene lookup returns CDR1 MNHGY and CDR2 SAAAGT. This CDR3 contains 12 residues. Trimming cost V 5 bases and J 8 bases, with 12 bases left between them.

This clone was recorded once. The chain joins TRBV28 to TRBJ2-3, with D perhaps TRBD1 (5 bases). V lost 3 bases and J 8 bases, leaving 18 bases between the germline ends. The germline V gene encodes CDR1 MDHEN and CDR2 SYDVKM. The CDR3 runs 15 residues. The CDR3 reads CASSLVDANRGTQYF. The CDR3 DNA reads TGTGCCAGCAGTTTGGTTGACGCGAATAGGGGTACGCAGTATTTT.

This clone rates as medium-sized (0.01 to 0.1%). This sequence joins TRBV6-8 and TRBJ2-2; no clear D gene. Germline-derived CDR1 and CDR2 are MNHGY and SAAAGT. Trimming left V 5 bases short and J 7 bases short, with 14 bases between. The CDR3 contains 14 residues. DNA of the CDR3: TGTGCCAGCAGTCCAGTGCTAGGTCACGGGGAGCTGTTTTTT. Translated, it gives CASSPVLGHGELFF.

This clone was found a few times. The CDR3 loop reads CASSSRDSIEQYF. The CDR3 coding sequence is TGTGCCAGCAGCTCCCGGGACTCCATAGAGCAGTACTTC. The rearrangement uses TRBV7-2 and TRBJ2-7, with D possibly TRBD2 on 6 matching bases. The CDR3 is made up of 13 amino acids. CDR1 and CDR2 (germline): SGHTA, FQGNSA. V was clipped by 4 bases and J by 7 bases, with 14 bases between them.

This clone appeared a few times. The junction differs from germline at one of its ends, possibly a read error. The V call is TRBV6-8, the J call TRBJ2-1; 8 positions match TRBD2. Germline loops: CDR1 MNHGY, CDR2 SAAAGT. This CDR3 has 14 residues. Here the CDR3 DNA reads TGTGCCATCAGTGTCAGGACTAGCAACAATGAGCAGTTCTTC. Amino acids: CAISVRTSNNEQFF.

The V call is TRBV6-8, the J call TRBJ2-7; a possible D gene is TRBD1 (5 bases). The V end lost 7 bases, the J end lost 3 bases, and 10 bases lay between the germline ends. The CDR3 consists of 12 residues. CDR1 is MNHGY, CDR2 SAAAGT, per germline. The DNA for the CDR3 is TGTGCCAGCACAGGGTCATTCTACGAGCAGTACTTC. It is translated as CASTGSFYEQYF.